The present entry profiles one T cell receptor beta chain with its context. The antigen is undetermined. The CDR3 runs to 15 residues. The germline CDR1 and CDR2 sequences are MGHRA and YSYEKL. V lost 7 bases and J 5 bases, leaving 19 bases between the germline ends. This sample is part of a study of T cell repertoires in cytomegalovirus infection. For the study at large: Both a matching HLA type and CMV infection were indicated by public TCR beta signatures.

MiXCR, applied by TCRdb to the reads, yields one record per CDR3 protein. The sample holds around 95,000 distinct CDR3 sequences; 25% to 30% are singletons and the top ten take 71%. The chain recombines TRBV4-1 with TRBJ2-3, with D possibly called TRBD1 or TRBD2 (5 bases each). The source was CD8+ T cells from cultured PBMCs, collected from culture after CMV antigen stimulation. This TCR came from a human donor in good health (CMV status not recorded). Some clones in this sample may be carry-over from other donors' samples. CDR3 DNA: TGCGCCAGCAAGCCTACCGGGACGTCAGGAGATACGCAGTATTTT. Amino acid sequence: CASKPTGTSGDTQYF.